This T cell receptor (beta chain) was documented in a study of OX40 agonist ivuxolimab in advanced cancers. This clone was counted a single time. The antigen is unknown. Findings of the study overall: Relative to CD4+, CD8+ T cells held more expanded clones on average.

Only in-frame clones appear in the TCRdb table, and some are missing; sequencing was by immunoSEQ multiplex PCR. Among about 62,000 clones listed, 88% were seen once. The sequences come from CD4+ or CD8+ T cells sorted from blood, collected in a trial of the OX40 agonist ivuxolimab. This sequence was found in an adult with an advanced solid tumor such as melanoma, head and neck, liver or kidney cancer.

CDR3 nucleotide sequence: TGTGCCAGCAGCGAGCCGGGACTAGCGGGGGTTATCGATACGCAGTATTTT. It encodes CASSEPGLAGVIDTQYF. The chain combines TRBV5-4 with TRBJ2-3; 14 bases agree with TRBD2. Germline V gene lookup returns CDR1 SGHNT and CDR2 YYREEE (reference sequence). This CDR3 is 17 amino acids long. V shed 4 bases and J 6 bases; nucleotides not matched to a gene: 10. The whole variable domain, remainder taken from reference TRBV5-4 and TRBJ2-3, is ETGVTQSPTHLIKTRGQQVTLRCSSQSGHNTVSWYQQALGQGPQFIFQYYREEENGRGNFPPRFSGLQFPNYSSELNVNALELDDSALYLCASSEPGLAGVIDTQYFGPGTRLTVL.